The present T cell receptor (beta chain) was sequenced within a study of identical twins. General observations from the study: Invariant cells of the MAIT and iNKT types might have partly distorted the zero-insertion analyses.

TCRdb recomputed calls from the 5' RACE reads with MiXCR, one row per CDR3 protein. The data contain 1.5 million to 2 million distinct CDR3 sequences, under 35% of them singletons. This clonotype was seen ten or more times. Its antigen is undetermined. At one of its ends the junction is not consistent with the germline gene, which may arise from a read error. This CDR3 contains 14 residues. Germline-derived CDR1 and CDR2 are SGHRS and YFSETQ. The sequence derives from a newborn girl in good health. J is TRBJ2-2 and V is TRBV5-1, with D perhaps matching TRBD2 (5 bases). Sequencing was performed on cord blood. The chain's CDR3 is CASSLGLSTGELFF. The DNA of the CDR3 is TGTGCCAGCAGCCTCGGACTTTCCACCGGGGAGCTGTTTTTT.